The present TCR beta chain was sequenced within a study of T cell repertoires in cytomegalovirus infection. Across the whole study: CMV infection together with matching HLA type was indicated by public TCR beta signatures.

Study-level findings and limits: HLA-C-restricted CMV clonotypes gave the most frequent clonotype in two of eight donors. The cumulative frequency of public TCR beta families distinguished individuals who carried CMV together with the relevant HLA.

TCRdb re-analysed the reads in MiXCR, keeping a single row per CDR3 protein. This sample yields almost 500,000 distinct CDR3 sequences, of which approximately 10% are seen a single time; about 10% belongs to the top ten. Comment on this clonotype: Its antigen remains unidentified.

CDR1 DFQATT and CDR2 SNEGSKA come from the germline V gene (reference sequence). Trimming pared 6 bases from V and 1 base from J, leaving 13 bases between. The CDR3 runs 13 residues. Sequences were obtained from PBMCs. This clonotype was sampled from a human donor in good health (CMV status not recorded). Some clones in this sample may be carry-over from other donors' samples. The chain uses TRBV20-1 and TRBJ2-7, with D maybe TRBD2 (5 bases). This chain's CDR3 is CSALQRSSYEQYF. In nucleotides, the CDR3 is TGCAGTGCCCTCCAGCGGAGTTCCTACGAGCAGTACTTC.